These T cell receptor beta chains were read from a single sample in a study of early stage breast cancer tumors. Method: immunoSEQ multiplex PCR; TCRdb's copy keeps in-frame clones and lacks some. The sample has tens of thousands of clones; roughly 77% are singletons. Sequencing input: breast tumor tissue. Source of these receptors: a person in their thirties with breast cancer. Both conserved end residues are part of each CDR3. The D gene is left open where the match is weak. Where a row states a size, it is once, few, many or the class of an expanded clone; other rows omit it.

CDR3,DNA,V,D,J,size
CASSPRTSVSTDTQYF,TGTGCCAGCAGCCCCCGGACTAGCGTAAGCACAGATACGCAGTATTTT,TRBV5-4,TRBD2,TRBJ2-3,once
CASSPSGAGVSTGELFF,TGCGCCAGCAGCCCCTCAGGAGCGGGAGTATCCACCGGGGAGCTGTTTTTT,TRBV5-1,TRBD2,TRBJ2-2,NA
CASSFGGTVMNTEAFF,TGTGCCAGCAGTTTTGGAGGGACAGTCATGAACACTGAAGCTTTCTTT,TRBV27,TRBD1,TRBJ1-1,NA
CASSVGSYTEAFF,TGCGCCAGCAGTGTCGGGTCTTACACTGAAGCTTTCTTT,TRBV10-2,NA,TRBJ1-1,NA
CASSATSGSENEQFF,TGTGCCAGCAGCGCTACTAGCGGGAGCGAGAATGAGCAGTTCTTC,TRBV7-3,TRBD2,TRBJ2-1,NA
CASSEVGYNEQFF,TGTGCCAGCAGTGAGGTAGGCTACAATGAGCAGTTCTTC,TRBV6-1,NA,TRBJ2-1,NA
CASSQEEGLANEKLFF,TGTGCCAGCAGCCAAGAAGAGGGGCTGGCTAATGAAAAACTGTTTTTT,TRBV4-2,NA,TRBJ1-4,NA
CASSRYGKGNQPQHF,TGTGCCAGCAGCCGGTATGGGAAGGGCAATCAGCCCCAGCATTTT,TRBV7-9,NA,TRBJ1-5,few
CASTRQGNTEAFF,TGTGCCAGCACCCGACAGGGGAACACTGAAGCTTTCTTT,TRBV6-5,TRBD1,TRBJ1-1,NA
CASRPELAALYEQYF,TGTGCCAGCAGGCCCGAACTAGCGGCTTTATACGAGCAGTACTTC,TRBV6-1,TRBD2,TRBJ2-7,once
CAWNKGGEAFF,TGTGCCTGGAATAAAGGTGGTGAAGCTTTCTTT,TRBV30,NA,TRBJ1-1,few
CASARLSYEQYF,TGTGCCAGCGCTAGATTGTCCTACGAGCAGTACTTC,TRBV11-2,NA,TRBJ2-7,few
CASSLTGDDGYTF,TGTGCCAGCAGTCTCACAGGGGACGATGGCTACACCTTC,TRBV6-4,TRBD1,TRBJ1-2,few
CASSLWPKETQYF,TGCGCCAGCAGCTTGTGGCCCAAAGAGACCCAGTACTTC,TRBV5-1,NA,TRBJ2-5,NA
CASSARGTTRDTQYF,TGTGCCAGCAGCGCCCGCGGGACTACGAGGGATACGCAGTATTTT,TRBV9,TRBD2,TRBJ2-3,NA